The 19 T cell receptor beta chains below all came from one sample that was sequenced in a study of blood T cell repertoires in COVID-19. Profiled with immunoSEQ multiplex PCR; TCRdb holds only in-frame clones, not every one. The table records under 200,000 clones, roughly 82% of them present only once. The sequenced sample was PBMCs or T cells enriched from blood (not recorded which). These receptors all come from a woman aged 55 to 70 with acute COVID-19.

A few counts support this clone. This chain connects TRBV7-2 to TRBJ1-3; no definite D call. The CDR3 covers 14 residues. Trimming removed 2 bases from V and 0 bases from J, with 5 bases in between. Germline V gene sequence: CDR1 SGHTA, CDR2 FQGNSA. The CDR3 spells CASSLPSSGNTIYF. The CDR3 coding sequence is TGTGCCAGCAGCTTACCTAGCTCTGGAAACACCATATATTTT.

The chain links TRBV6-2 or TRBV6-3 to TRBJ1-5; the D gene is possibly TRBD1 (6 bases). V lost 2 bases and J 4 bases, leaving 15 bases between the germline ends. The CDR3 runs 16 residues. Germline loops: CDR1 MNHEY, CDR2 SVGEGT. The CDR3 DNA sequence: TGTGCCAGCAGTTACGGTACAGGGCGGGCAAATCAGCCCCAGCATTTT. Translated, it gives CASSYGTGRANQPQHF.

The chain couples TRBV6-5 to TRBJ2-5, with TRBD1 matching 7 bases. This CDR3 comprises 13 residues. Germline V gene data show CDR1 as MNHEY and CDR2 as SVGAGI. Trimming at V came to 6 bases and at J to 5 bases, leaving 6 bases not matched to a gene. CDR3: CASSPNRGETQYF. CDR3 bases: TGTGCCAGCAGCCCGAACAGGGGTGAGACCCAGTACTTC.

As for this clone: A junction boundary mismatches the germline segment, possibly from a read error. J is TRBJ1-1 and V is TRBV29-1; TRBD1 matches 9 bases. The CDR3 extends over 12 amino acids. CDR1 and CDR2 (germline): SQVTM, ANQGSEA. The CDR3 region is CSVEDRGTEAFF. As DNA, the CDR3 is TGCAGCGTGGAAGACAGGGGGACTGAAGCTTTCTTT.

This clone appeared once. The chain combines TRBV27 with TRBJ2-2; tentatively, D is TRBD2 (5 bases). CDR3 length: 15 amino acids. V shed 2 bases and J shed 3 bases, with 10 bases lying between them. CDR1 is MNHEY and CDR2 is SMNVEV in the germline V gene (reference sequence). The CDR3 DNA follows: TGTGCCAGCAGTTTAGCGGGCTGGGACACCGGGGAGCTGTTTTTT. Encoded protein: CASSLAGWDTGELFF.

This clone was counted between two and nine times. The same CDR3 also results from other DNA sequences found in this sample. V is TRBV19 and J is TRBJ1-2; D gene ambiguous. V was trimmed by 5 bases and J by 3 bases, leaving 4 bases between them. Germline V lookup: CDR1 LNHDA, CDR2 SQIVND (reference sequence). The CDR3 loop spans 11 amino acids. CDR3: CASSVDYGYTF. For the CDR3, the DNA is TGTGCCAGTAGTGTCGACTATGGCTACACCTTC. The full variable domain, with the rest looked up from reference TRBV19 and TRBJ1-2, is DGGITQSPKYLFRKEGQNVTLSCEQNLNHDAMYWYRQDPGQGLRLIYYSQIVNDFQKGDIAEGYSVSREKKESFPLTVTSAQKNPTAFYLCASSVDYGYTFGSGTRLTVV.

The sample holds a few counts of this clone. This chain uses TRBV10-3 with TRBJ2-7; perhaps TRBD2 as D (6 bases). Trimming shortened V by 2 bases and J by 5 bases, and 16 bases separated the two germline ends. Germline loops: CDR1 ENHRY, CDR2 SYGVKD. This CDR3 is 15 amino acids long. The CDR3 loop is CAISERVGSTHEQYF. The CDR3 DNA reads as TGTGCCATCAGTGAGAGGGTCGGGAGTACTCACGAGCAGTACTTC.

This clone is deemed medium-sized. The chain carries TRBV7-9 and TRBJ2-2; TRBD2 agrees at 15 bases. The CDR3 length is 17 residues. Germline trimming cut 5 bases from V and 5 bases from J; bases unmatched to any gene: 6. Germline V lookup: CDR1 SEHNR, CDR2 FQNEAQ (reference sequence). The CDR3 bases are TGTGCCAGCAGCCTCAAGGGACTAGCGGGAGGTACCGGGGAGCTGTTTTTT. This translates into CASSLKGLAGGTGELFF.

The genes are TRBV18 and TRBJ1-4, with 7 bases that match TRBD1. This CDR3 has 14 amino acids. Germline assignment: CDR1 KGHSH and CDR2 LQKENI. V lost 3 bases and J lost 8; bases outside the gene matches: 6. The CDR3 DNA reads TGTGCCAGCTCACCCGACAGGGCAGACGAAAAACTGTTTTTT. It encodes CASSPDRADEKLFF.

V and J are TRBV5-4 and TRBJ2-7; D is possibly TRBD1 (6 bases). There are 17 residues in the CDR3. V lost 4 bases to trimming and J lost 6 bases, with 26 bases between them. Per the germline V gene, CDR1 is SGHNT and CDR2 is YYREEE (reference sequence). CDR3 in amino acids: CASSPTPGDRRRGEQYF. DNA of the CDR3: TGTGCCAGCAGCCCCACGCCCGGAGACCGCCGCAGGGGCGAGCAGTACTTC.

V and J are TRBV27 and TRBJ1-3; 7 bases agree with TRBD1. The CDR3 consists of 15 residues. V lost 4 bases, J lost 2 bases, and 5 bases stayed unmatched. Germline assignment: CDR1 MNHEY and CDR2 SMNVEV (reference sequence). The CDR3 region is CASSSQRGPGNTIYF. CDR3 sequence (DNA): TGTGCCAGCAGTTCTCAAAGGGGGCCTGGAAACACCATATATTTT.

The sample holds many counts of this clone. The chain couples TRBV6-6 to TRBJ1-5, with D possibly TRBD1 on 5 matching bases. This CDR3 has 17 amino acids. The ends were cut back, 5 bases at V and 6 bases at J, with 23 bases in the middle. In germline, CDR1 is MNHNY, CDR2 SVGAGI (reference sequence). CDR3 sequence: CASSPPRGRGGGQPQHF. CDR3 DNA: TGTGCCAGCAGTCCTCCCCGTGGGAGGGGTGGTGGTCAGCCCCAGCATTTT.

The chain joins TRBV30 to TRBJ1-6; possible D gene TRBD1, 5 bases. The CDR3 runs 13 residues. CDR1 and CDR2 from the germline V gene are GTSNPN and SVGIG (reference sequence). Trimming took 2 bases from V and 10 from J, leaving 12 bases between them. CDR3 bases: TGTGCCTGGAGTACCCAGACAGAATCACCCCTCCACTTT. It translates to CAWSTQTESPLHF.

This clone was seen a few times. V and J are TRBV15 and TRBJ1-5; 7 nucleotides align to TRBD1. V was pared by 1 base and J by 7 bases, with 4 bases of the junction left unmatched. The germline gives CDR1 LNHNV, CDR2 YYDKDF (reference sequence). The CDR3 runs 14 residues. The CDR3 is CATSRAGGGQPQHF. For the CDR3, the DNA is TGTGCCACCAGCAGAGCAGGGGGTGGCCAGCCCCAGCATTTT.

The CDR3 bases are TGTGCCAGCAGCCAAGCGGGTTCACCCCTCCACTTT. It specifies CASSQAGSPLHF. The chain carries TRBV27 and TRBJ1-6; D call uncertain. Germline V gene data show CDR1 as MNHEY and CDR2 as SMNVEV (reference sequence). There are 12 residues in the CDR3. The V end was cut by 6 bases, the J end by 9 bases, with 9 bases between.

V usage is TRBV7-7 and J usage is TRBJ2-2, with a tentative D call TRBD2 (6 bases). V was pared by 4 bases and J by 7 bases, with 16 bases between. The germline gives CDR1 SSHAT, CDR2 FNYEAQ (reference sequence). The CDR3 is 15 amino acids. Here the CDR3 DNA reads TGTGCCAGCAGCTCTTCCCTAGCGAGCGGCGGGGAGCTGTTTTTT. Encoded protein: CASSSSLASGGELFF.

This clone appeared a single time. The V call is TRBV30, the J call TRBJ2-7, with D perhaps matching TRBD1 (5 bases). The CDR3 spans 12 residues. Germline V gene sequence: CDR1 GTSNPN, CDR2 SVGIG (reference sequence). Trimming left V 2 bases short and J 2 bases short, with 7 bases between. CDR3 in DNA: TGTGCCTGGAGTTCCAGGGCCTACGAGCAGTACTTC. This gives the protein CAWSSRAYEQYF.

The V call is TRBV10-1, the J call TRBJ2-7; the match to TRBD1 covers 8 bases. In germline, CDR1 is WNHNN, CDR2 SYGVQD (reference sequence). The CDR3 has 18 amino acids. V was clipped by 7 bases and J by 3 bases; unmatched bases: 20. The CDR3 DNA reads as TGCGCCAGCACACGCTCGACAGGGGCCGACCGCCCTTTCTACGAGCAGTACGTC. Translation gives CASTRSTGADRPFYEQYV.

Notes on this clone: The same CDR3 also results from other DNA sequences found in this sample. The chain links TRBV4-3 to TRBJ1-5; TRBD1 agrees at 7 bases. This CDR3 spans 15 amino acids. The J segment lost 3 bases and the V segment lost 0 bases, leaving 2 bases of the junction unmatched. Germline V gene data show CDR1 as LGHNA and CDR2 as YSLEER. CDR3 bases: TGCGCCAGCAGCCAAGAACAGGGGAACAATCAGCCCCAGCATTTT. Its translation: CASSQEQGNNQPQHF.